This passage covers 8 T cell receptor beta chains from one sample sequenced in a study of regulatory T cells in long-lasting Graves disease. Arm-PCR of CDR3 regions with iRepertoire HTBI primers generated TCR beta libraries. TCRdb passed the multiplex PCR reads through MiXCR, listing each CDR3 protein once. In the table there are 300,000 to 400,000 distinct CDR3 sequences, 15% to 20% of which are singletons. The time point: newly diagnosed GD, antithyroid drugs for less than 3 months. TCR sequences were obtained from RNA taken from PBMCs. These data also formed part of another study, on T cells in Graves' hyperthyroidism and ophthalmopathy.

Sequencing was performed on peripheral blood mononuclear cells (PBMCs), taken at new diagnosis, from a patient treated with antithyroid drugs. These receptors were obtained from a man in his forties or fifties with Graves disease.

This clonotype was observed once. The genes are TRBV11-2 and TRBJ2-3, with 8 bases fitting TRBD2. CDR3 size: 15 residues. Germline CDR1 and CDR2: SGHAT and FQNNGV. V was clipped by 4 bases and J by 1 base; unmatched bases: 4. CDR3 sequence reads: CASSSGLARTDTQYF. The CDR3 DNA follows: TGTGCCAGCAGCTCCGGACTAGCCCGCACAGATACGCAGTATTTT.

This clonotype was observed a handful of times. The junction departs from germline at one end; a sequencing error may be responsible. The chain has TRBV12-5 and TRBJ1-4; TRBD1 might be the D (5 bases). The CDR3 consists of 15 residues. The germline gives CDR1 LGHNT, CDR2 FRNRAP. As DNA, the CDR3 is TGTGCTAGTGGTTTGGTACGTCAGGGTACTGAAAAACTGCTTTTT. Protein product: CASGLVRQGTEKLLF. The complete variable domain, with remaining parts taken from reference TRBV12-5 and TRBJ1-4, reads DARVTQTPRHKVTEMGQEVTMRCQPILGHNTVFWYRQTMMQGLELLAYFRNRAPLDDSGMPKDRFSAEMPDATLATLKIQPSEPRDSAVYFCASGLVRQGTEKLLFGSGTQLSVL.

This clonotype was found many times. CDR3 residues: CASNSYNRGGRTGELFF. The CDR3, as DNA: TGTGCCAGCAACTCCTACAACAGGGGGGGCCGCACCGGGGAGCTGTTTTTT. The chain has TRBV28 and TRBJ2-2; a possible D gene is TRBD1 (8 bases). The CDR3 contains 17 residues. The V and J ends lost 7 bases and 4 bases respectively, with 22 bases between them. Germline loops: CDR1 MDHEN, CDR2 SYDVKM.

This clonotype was seen only a few times. Here the CDR3 reads CSCFGSTIQETQYF. The CDR3 nucleotides read TGCAGCTGTTTCGGCAGCACTATCCAAGAGACCCAGTACTTC. The chain links TRBV29-1 to TRBJ2-5; D uncertain. This CDR3 has 14 amino acids. V was clipped by 8 bases and J by 1 base, with 17 bases between them. Germline CDR1 reads SQVTM; CDR2 reads ANQGSEA.

This clonotype was counted ten times or more. The germline gene is not matched at one end of the junction; a read error may be the cause. The V and J genes are TRBV5-1 and TRBJ2-5, with D unresolved. From germline, CDR1 is SGHRS and CDR2 YFSETQ. The CDR3 is 12 amino acids. CDR3 protein: CASSLDGETQYF. DNA for the CDR3: TGTGCCAGCAGCTTGGATGGTGAGACCCAGTACTTC. Using reference TRBV5-1 and TRBJ2-5 for the parts outside the CDR3, the full variable domain is KAGVTQTPRYLIKTRGQQVTLSCSPISGHRSVSWYQQTPGQGLQFLFEYFSETQRNKGNFPGRFSGRQFSNSRSEMNVSTLELGDSALYLCASSLDGETQYFGPGTRLLVL.

V and J are TRBV29-1 and TRBJ2-6; D not certain. The CDR3 sequence is 13 residues long. V was cut by 5 bases and J by 0 bases, with 5 bases left in between. The germline CDR1 and CDR2 sequences are SQVTM and ANQGSEA. As DNA, the CDR3 is TGCAGCGTTAAACCCTCTGGGGCCAACGTCCTGACTTTC. Encoded protein: CSVKPSGANVLTF.

This clonotype was observed at least ten times. The genes are TRBV7-2 and TRBJ2-7; the D gene is possibly TRBD2 (5 bases). The CDR3 covers 14 residues. Trimming removed 1 base at V and 1 base at J, with 8 bases between. The germline V gene has CDR1 SGHTA and CDR2 FQGNSA. CDR3 coding DNA: TGTGCCAGCAGCTTAGGGCCGGGATCCTACGAGCAGTACTTC. This sequence encodes CASSLGPGSYEQYF.

Regarding this clonotype: This may be a read error: a much more frequent sequence differs by one nucleotide. The genes are TRBV9 and TRBJ2-6, with unresolved D. The V end was cut by 1 base, the J end by 0 bases, with 5 bases between. Germline lookup yields CDR1 SGDLS and CDR2 YYNGEE. The CDR3 runs to 15 residues. The CDR3 sequence is CASSVMGSGANVLTF. CDR3 coding DNA: TGTGCCAGCAGCGTAATGGGCTCTGGGGCCAACGTCCTGACTTTC. Complete variable domain (other parts from reference TRBV9 and TRBJ2-6): DSGVTQTPKHLITATGQRVTLRCSPRSGDLSVYWYQQSLDQGLQFLIQYYNGEERAKGNILERFSAQQFPDLHSELNLSSLELGDSALYFCASSVMGSGANVLTFGAGSRLTVL.